Below, 26 T cell receptor beta chains from the same sample are listed, as sequenced in a study of T cell repertoires in aging, cancer and after chemotherapy. Multiplex touch-down PCR with TRB-A/B primers amplified rearranged V-D-J TRB sequences. TCRdb used MiXCR to reprocess the multiplex PCR reads, holding one entry per CDR3 protein. This repertoire shows some 15,000 distinct CDR3 sequences, 40% to 55% found once; its top ten account for roughly a tenth. Amplification of TCR beta used genomic DNA extracted from peripheral blood. Material: blood. The receptors derive from a human donor in good health.

This clonotype is medium-sized by share. The chain has TRBV29-1 and TRBJ2-5; D unresolved. V was cut by 7 bases and J by 5 bases, with 14 bases left in between. CDR3 length: 12 residues. The germline V gene has CDR1 SQVTM and CDR2 ANQGSEA. The CDR3 here is CSAALGGETQYF. The CDR3 nucleotides read TGCAGCGCTGCCTTGGGTGGGGAGACCCAGTACTTC.

The chain combines TRBV19 with TRBJ2-5, with TRBD1 matching 8 bases. V dropped 5 bases and J dropped 5; count of bases not matched to a gene: 4. Germline CDR1 is LNHDA and CDR2 is SQIVND (reference sequence). This CDR3 is built from 13 residues. For the CDR3, the DNA is TGTGCCAGTAGTGGCAGGGGGCGTGAGACCCAGTACTTC. It specifies CASSGRGRETQYF. Full variable domain (outside the CDR3, taken from reference TRBV19 and TRBJ2-5): DGGITQSPKYLFRKEGQNVTLSCEQNLNHDAMYWYRQDPGQGLRLIYYSQIVNDFQKGDIAEGYSVSREKKESFPLTVTSAQKNPTAFYLCASSGRGRETQYFGPGTRLLVL.

The chain uses TRBV6-1 and TRBJ2-7; D is perhaps TRBD1 (6 bases). Per the germline V gene, CDR1 is MNHNS and CDR2 is SASEGT. The CDR3 sequence is 16 residues long. V was trimmed by 5 bases and J by 0 bases, leaving 17 bases between them. The CDR3 is CASSWGRLLSSYEQYF. The DNA for the CDR3 is TGTGCCAGCAGTTGGGGGCGTCTGCTGAGCTCCTACGAGCAGTACTTC.

In its sample, this clonotype was seen once. The chain links TRBV6-1 to TRBJ2-3, with 9 bases fitting TRBD2. The CDR3 contains 17 residues. The V gene's germline CDR1 is MNHNS and CDR2 SASEGT. Unmatched junction bases numbered 10, after V lost 1 base and J lost 5 bases. The DNA of the CDR3 is TGTGCCAGCAGTGAAGTAGCGGGAGCCGGGTCGATAGATACGCAGTATTTT. It is translated as CASSEVAGAGSIDTQYF.

The V and J genes are TRBV27 and TRBJ2-4; D is perhaps TRBD1 or TRBD2 (5 bases each). Between the trimmed V and J ends, which lost 7 bases and 8 bases, there was a span of 18 bases. CDR3 length equals 14 residues. Germline V CDR1 and CDR2: MNHEY, SMNVEV (reference sequence). CDR3 sequence (DNA): TGTGCCAGCAAAGAAGGGGTGGGAGCGGACATTCAGTACTTC. Residues: CASKEGVGADIQYF.

The sample holds a few counts of this clonotype. The rearrangement links TRBV5-6 to TRBJ2-7, with 9 positions matching TRBD1. J lost 7 bases, V lost 4 bases, and 12 bases had no gene match. CDR1 SGHDT and CDR2 YYEEEE come from the germline V gene. This CDR3 is 15 amino acids long. As DNA, the CDR3 is TGTGCCAGCAGCCCGACAGGGGGAGGTGGGCGAGAGCAGTACTTC. Translation: CASSPTGGGGREQYF.

This sequence joins TRBV29-1 and TRBJ2-1, with 15 bases that match TRBD2. This CDR3 has 17 amino acids. Germline CDR1 and CDR2: SQVTM and ANQGSEA. V dropped 0 bases and J dropped 4; count of bases not matched to a gene: 4. CDR3 in DNA: TGCAGCGTTGAAGATGTCGGGACTAGCGGGAGGTACAATGAGCAGTTCTTC. Translating it yields CSVEDVGTSGRYNEQFF.

V and J are TRBV30 and TRBJ2-3; D could derive from TRBD1 or TRBD2 (6 bases each). The CDR3 runs to 16 residues. V lost 4 bases to trimming and J lost 3 bases, with 20 bases between them. Germline assignment: CDR1 GTSNPN and CDR2 SVGIG (reference sequence). The CDR3 region has the DNA TGTGCCTGGAACAAAAGGGGGGAACGAGAGACAGATACGCAGTATTTT. Translated: CAWNKRGERETDTQYF.

V is TRBV12-3 or TRBV12-4 and J is TRBJ2-5; D perhaps matches TRBD2 (6 bases). This CDR3 has 13 amino acids. Trimming stripped 7 bases from V and 7 bases from J, with 16 bases between. The CDR3 loop is CASTTAGRGTQYF. The CDR3 coding sequence is TGTGCCAGCACCACAGCGGGCCGGGGGACCCAGTACTTC.

Note on this clonotype: The junction and the germline gene differ at one end; a read error may be behind it. The CDR3 here is CAISESTGVDEQFF. CDR3 coding DNA: TGTGCCATCAGTGAGTCAACAGGGGTTGATGAGCAGTTCTTC. The chain carries TRBV6-2 or TRBV6-3 and TRBJ2-1; 7 bases map to TRBD1. CDR3 length: 14 residues. CDR1 is MNHEY, CDR2 SVGEGT, per germline.

The chain recombines TRBV19 with TRBJ1-6; D is unresolved. Trimming stripped 9 bases from V and 4 bases from J, with 34 bases between. Germline CDR1 and CDR2: LNHDA and SQIVND (reference sequence). This CDR3 is 21 amino acids long. The CDR3 region has the DNA TGTGCCAGAGAAACGAGAAAACGGCTAATAGGAGGCCGACGATATAATTCACCCCTCCACTTT. Its protein is CARETRKRLIGGRRYNSPLHF.

The V and J genes are TRBV6-5 and TRBJ1-2; D gene uncertain. This CDR3 comprises 16 residues. Trimming left V 0 bases short and J 8 bases short, with 19 bases between. From germline, CDR1 is MNHEY and CDR2 SVGAGI. CDR3 amino acids: CASSYSGPEGRYGYTF. The CDR3 nucleotides are TGTGCCAGCAGTTACTCGGGTCCAGAAGGGCGGTACGGCTACACCTTC.

The rearrangement links TRBV19 to TRBJ2-3; D unclear. The CDR3 spans 15 residues. V lost 1 base, J lost 2 bases, and 10 bases lay in between. Germline CDR1 is LNHDA and CDR2 is SQIVND (reference sequence). The CDR3 protein is CASSIGTVPTDTQYF. As DNA, the CDR3 is TGTGCCAGTAGTATAGGAACAGTACCCACAGATACGCAGTATTTT.

This clonotype was observed a few times. The chain carries TRBV15 and TRBJ2-5, with D perhaps TRBD1 or TRBD2 (5 bases each). The CDR3 loop spans 15 amino acids. From germline, CDR1 is LNHNV and CDR2 YYDKDF (reference sequence). Trimming pared 0 bases from V and 2 bases from J, leaving 10 bases between. The CDR3 sequence: CATSRDSGPQETQYF. The CDR3 DNA follows: TGTGCCACCAGCAGAGATTCGGGACCGCAAGAGACCCAGTACTTC.

The genes are TRBV12-3 or TRBV12-4 and TRBJ1-2, with D perhaps TRBD1 (5 bases). CDR3 size: 13 residues. Trimming removed 7 bases from V and 3 bases from J, with 12 bases in between. In nucleotides, the CDR3 is TGTGCCAGCAAACTAGGAGGGGACTATGGCTACACCTTC. Protein product: CASKLGGDYGYTF.

The chain combines TRBV29-1 with TRBJ2-5; the D gene is possibly TRBD1 (5 bases). This CDR3 region has 13 residues. V lost 7 bases and J lost 1, with 13 bases in between. Germline V gives CDR1 SQVTM, CDR2 ANQGSEA. In nucleotides, the CDR3 is TGCAGCGCCGAAGGGGAATTCCAAGAGACCCAGTACTTC. It translates to CSAEGEFQETQYF.

This chain joins TRBV29-1 and TRBJ1-1; no clear D. CDR3 size: 11 residues. Trimming stripped 5 bases from V and 2 bases from J, with 6 bases between. Germline CDR1 and CDR2: SQVTM and ANQGSEA. CDR3 region: CSVIVNTEAFF. CDR3 bases: TGCAGCGTTATTGTCAACACTGAAGCTTTCTTT.

The chain recombines TRBV27 with TRBJ2-5, with a tentative D call TRBD2 (6 bases). This CDR3 comprises 13 residues. Trimming removed 2 bases from V and 6 bases from J, with 10 bases in between. Germline assignment: CDR1 MNHEY and CDR2 SMNVEV (reference sequence). The CDR3 loop reads CASSLKEGKTQYF. The CDR3 nucleotides are TGTGCCAGCAGTTTAAAGGAGGGAAAGACCCAGTACTTC.

The chain links TRBV6-1 to TRBJ1-3; D remains ambiguous. The germline V and J ends were trimmed by 6 bases and 0 bases, with 15 bases remaining between them. The CDR3 spans 16 residues. Germline V gene sequence: CDR1 MNHNS, CDR2 SASEGT. DNA of the CDR3: TGTGCCAGCAGAAGAAGGCAGGTCAACTCTGGAAACACCATATATTTT. The encoded protein is CASRRRQVNSGNTIYF.

The table lists this clonotype with a few counts. The CDR3 sequence: CASRHTGQNNEQFF. The DNA for the CDR3 is TGTGCCAGCAGACACACCGGACAGAACAATGAGCAGTTCTTC. The chain uses TRBV7-9 and TRBJ2-1; D might be TRBD1 (6 bases). CDR1 is SEHNR and CDR2 is FQNEAQ in the germline V gene (reference sequence). The V and J ends lost 6 bases and 5 bases respectively, with 14 bases between them. The CDR3 spans 14 residues. The whole variable domain, filled in from reference TRBV7-9 and TRBJ2-1, reads DTGVSQNPRHKITKRGQNVTFRCDPISEHNRLYWYRQTLGQGPEFLTYFQNEAQLEKSRLLSDRFSAERPKGSFSTLEIQRTEQGDSAMYLCASRHTGQNNEQFFGPGTRLTVL.

The chain combines TRBV7-9 with TRBJ1-4; D is undetermined. Germline V gene lookup returns CDR1 SEHNR and CDR2 FQNEAQ (reference sequence). The V end lost 1 base, the J end lost 7 bases, and 10 bases lay between the germline ends. This CDR3 is 14 amino acids long. The CDR3 spells CASSLDPEGEKLFF. The CDR3 DNA follows: TGTGCCAGCAGCTTAGACCCCGAGGGTGAAAAACTGTTTTTT. The full variable domain, its missing parts supplied by reference TRBV7-9 and TRBJ1-4, is DTGVSQNPRHKITKRGQNVTFRCDPISEHNRLYWYRQTLGQGPEFLTYFQNEAQLEKSRLLSDRFSAERPKGSFSTLEIQRTEQGDSAMYLCASSLDPEGEKLFFGSGTQLSVL.

In DNA, the CDR3 is TGTGCCAGCAGTCCCGGGACTAGCGGGAGTGAAGATACGCAGTATTTT. Protein product: CASSPGTSGSEDTQYF. This chain connects TRBV12-3 or TRBV12-4 to TRBJ2-3; 14 nucleotides line up with TRBD2. The CDR3 has 16 residues. Losses at the gene ends were 5 bases for V and 5 bases for J; bases not matched to a gene: 6.

In this sample, this clonotype turned up a few times. The chain recombines TRBV30 with TRBJ2-7; 11 positions agree with TRBD1. V lost 4 bases, J lost 2 bases, and 7 bases stayed unmatched. The germline gives CDR1 GTSNPN, CDR2 SVGIG (reference sequence). The CDR3 consists of 15 residues. This chain's CDR3 is CAWTPGQGAPYEQYF. The CDR3 region has the DNA TGTGCCTGGACCCCAGGACAGGGGGCCCCCTACGAGCAGTACTTC.

This sequence joins TRBV27 and TRBJ2-1; tentatively, D is TRBD1 or TRBD2 (5 bases each). CDR1 and CDR2 (germline): MNHEY, SMNVEV (reference sequence). V lost 3 bases and J lost 9, with 21 bases in between. The CDR3 runs to 16 residues. The CDR3 here is CASSLGTKGSQSEQFF. CDR3 nucleotide sequence: TGTGCCAGCAGTTTGGGGACCAAGGGGAGTCAAAGTGAGCAGTTCTTC.

This clonotype was seen more than once but under ten times. The V and J genes are TRBV5-4 and TRBJ2-3; 7 nucleotides line up with TRBD2. The V segment lost 2 bases and the J segment 1 base; nucleotides outside the gene matches: 4. Germline V lookup: CDR1 SGHNT, CDR2 YYREEE (reference sequence). This CDR3 is built from 15 residues. In nucleotides, the CDR3 is TGTGCCAGCAGCTTCGGCGGGAGTGGCACAGATACGCAGTATTTT. Protein: CASSFGGSGTDTQYF.

The chain couples TRBV19 to TRBJ2-3; D may be TRBD1 or TRBD2 (5 bases each). Trimming removed 5 bases at V and 4 bases at J, with 13 bases between. The CDR3 is made up of 14 amino acids. Germline V lookup: CDR1 LNHDA, CDR2 SQIVND (reference sequence). CDR3 in DNA: TGTGCCAGTAGTGAGGGGCGAGGAGCAGATACGCAGTATTTT. Its protein product is CASSEGRGADTQYF.